Shown below are 31 T cell receptor beta chains from a single sample sequenced in a study of T cells in localized non-small cell lung cancer. Assay used: immunoSEQ multiplex PCR; TCRdb lists only in-frame clones, some missing. The sample records fewer than 35,000 clones, under 90% being singletons. The sequencing here drew on peripheral blood, taken before any cancer treatment. These receptors were taken from a man between 35 and 75 years old with stage I lung adenocarcinoma.

The V and J genes are TRBV19 and TRBJ1-6; D is uncertain. The germline gives CDR1 LNHDA, CDR2 SQIVND (reference sequence). The CDR3 sequence is 13 residues long. Trimming took 5 bases from V and 10 from J, leaving 12 bases between them. DNA of the CDR3: TGTGCCAGTAGTCCCGTAATCAACTCACCCCTCCACTTT. This sequence encodes CASSPVINSPLHF. Looking up the rest from reference TRBV19 and TRBJ1-6 gives the full variable domain: DGGITQSPKYLFRKEGQNVTLSCEQNLNHDAMYWYRQDPGQGLRLIYYSQIVNDFQKGDIAEGYSVSREKKESFPLTVTSAQKNPTAFYLCASSPVINSPLHFGNGTRLTVT.

V and J are TRBV10-3 and TRBJ2-2; D perhaps matches TRBD2 (6 bases). The CDR3 spans 15 residues. Germline CDR1 is ENHRY and CDR2 is SYGVKD. With 7 bases removed from V and 0 bases from J, the gap between germline ends came to 12 bases. The CDR3 region is CAIITGDPNTGELFF. Here the CDR3 DNA reads TGTGCCATCATAACGGGAGACCCGAACACCGGGGAGCTGTTTTTT.

The chain combines TRBV14 with TRBJ2-3; D perhaps matches TRBD2 (6 bases). There are 15 residues in the CDR3. V dropped 4 bases and J dropped 0 bases, with 11 bases sitting between them. The V gene's germline CDR1 is SGHDN and CDR2 FVKESK. The CDR3 bases are TGTGCCAGCAGCCGAAGCGGGCCTAGCACAGATACGCAGTATTTT. Translated, it gives CASSRSGPSTDTQYF.

V usage is TRBV11-2 and J usage is TRBJ2-7; 11 bases are shared with TRBD2. This CDR3 spans 14 amino acids. Germline values: CDR1 SGHAT, CDR2 FQNNGV. Germline trimming cut 7 bases from V and 3 bases from J; bases unmatched to any gene: 5. DNA of the CDR3: TGTGCCAGCACCTTGCTAGCGGGGGGCTACGAGCAGTACTTC. Protein: CASTLLAGGYEQYF.

The rearrangement joins TRBV19 to TRBJ1-2; the D gene is possibly TRBD1 (5 bases). Germline V gene data show CDR1 as LNHDA and CDR2 as SQIVND (reference sequence). The V end lost 2 bases, the J end lost 1 base, and 11 bases lay between the germline ends. The CDR3 has 15 residues. CDR3 protein: CASSISGGNNYGYTF. The CDR3 bases are TGTGCCAGTAGTATATCCGGGGGGAATAACTATGGCTACACCTTC.

The rearrangement joins TRBV5-4 to TRBJ2-5; D gene uncertain. Germline values: CDR1 SGHNT, CDR2 YYREEE (reference sequence). The CDR3 spans 11 residues. The ends were cut back, 0 bases at V and 3 bases at J, with 0 bases in the middle. CDR3 sequence: CASSLEETQYF. The CDR3 region has the DNA TGTGCCAGCAGCTTGGAAGAGACCCAGTACTTC.

V usage is TRBV4-2 and J usage is TRBJ2-2, with 9 bases fitting TRBD2. J gave up 3 bases and V 3 bases, and 5 bases lay outside the gene matches. Germline V gene sequence: CDR1 LGHNA, CDR2 YNFKEQ. The CDR3 covers 16 residues. The CDR3 sequence: CASSQTSGGYTGELFF. The CDR3, as DNA: TGTGCCAGCAGCCAGACAAGCGGGGGGTACACCGGGGAGCTGTTTTTT.

The gene calls are TRBV19 and TRBJ2-2; a weak D match, TRBD2 (5 bases). The ends were cut back, 7 bases at V and 6 bases at J, with 18 bases in the middle. Germline CDR1 and CDR2: LNHDA and SQIVND (reference sequence). The CDR3 sequence is 15 residues long. The CDR3 spells CASKPSPLAPGELFF. CDR3 in DNA: TGTGCCAGTAAACCCTCACCCCTAGCCCCCGGGGAGCTGTTTTTT. Variable domain in full (rest from reference TRBV19 and TRBJ2-2): DGGITQSPKYLFRKEGQNVTLSCEQNLNHDAMYWYRQDPGQGLRLIYYSQIVNDFQKGDIAEGYSVSREKKESFPLTVTSAQKNPTAFYLCASKPSPLAPGELFFGEGSRLTVL.

This chain links TRBV10-3 with TRBJ1-2; a weak D match, TRBD1 (6 bases). Germline V gene sequence: CDR1 ENHRY, CDR2 SYGVKD. V was cut by 10 bases and J by 3 bases, with 27 bases left in between. This CDR3 is built from 17 residues. CDR3 region: CATQYILTGGGDYGYTF. The CDR3 nucleotides are TGTGCCACCCAATATATTCTGACAGGCGGAGGTGACTATGGCTACACCTTC.

This chain links TRBV19 with TRBJ1-1, with TRBD1 as a possible D gene (6 bases). The length of the CDR3 is 13 residues. Germline V gives CDR1 LNHDA, CDR2 SQIVND (reference sequence). The germline V and J ends were trimmed by 5 bases and 1 base, with 8 bases remaining between them. This chain's CDR3 is CASSVTGNTEAFF. The CDR3 bases are TGTGCCAGTAGTGTGACAGGGAACACTGAAGCTTTCTTT.

The chain carries TRBV11-1 and TRBJ2-2, with D possibly being TRBD1 or TRBD2 (5 bases each). The length of the CDR3 is 16 residues. V shed 3 bases and J shed 0 bases, with 11 bases lying between them. Germline CDR1 is SGHAT and CDR2 is FQDESV (reference sequence). The CDR3 loop reads CASSFPGPTNTGELFF. In DNA form, the CDR3 reads TGTGCCAGCAGCTTCCCGGGACCTACGAACACCGGGGAGCTGTTTTTT.

This clone was detected once. The J gene is TRBJ2-2, the V gene TRBV6-1; TRBD1 matches at 9 bases. Trimming at V came to 2 bases and at J to 6 bases, leaving 7 bases not matched to a gene. The CDR3 runs to 16 residues. The V gene's germline CDR1 is MNHNS and CDR2 SASEGT. The CDR3: CASSEQGQGAAGELFF. CDR3 coding DNA: TGTGCCAGCAGTGAACAGGGACAGGGAGCGGCCGGGGAGCTGTTTTTT.

J is TRBJ1-5 and V is TRBV2, with D perhaps TRBD1 (6 bases). Deletions cut 5 bases from V and 9 bases from J, with 17 bases between. The CDR3 is made up of 14 amino acids. The germline CDR1 and CDR2 sequences are SNHLY and FYNNEI. The CDR3 DNA follows: TGTGCCAGCAGTCCGGACAGTAACCGGGGGCCCCAGCATTTT. This translates into CASSPDSNRGPQHF.

The genes are TRBV5-6 and TRBJ2-5; D may correspond to TRBD1 or TRBD2 (5 bases each). This CDR3 region has 15 residues. Trimming took 4 bases from V and 5 from J, leaving 18 bases between them. Germline V gene sequence: CDR1 SGHDT, CDR2 YYEEEE. This chain's CDR3 is CASSPTGRLMETQYF. The DNA for the CDR3 is TGTGCCAGCAGCCCTACGGGACGGCTAATGGAGACCCAGTACTTC.

V and J are TRBV7-6 and TRBJ2-5; a possible D gene is TRBD1 (6 bases). Deletions cut 5 bases from V and 10 bases from J, with 20 bases between. The CDR3 contains 14 residues. Germline CDR1 SGHVS, CDR2 FNYEAQ. DNA of the CDR3: TGTGCCAGCAGCGTTGCACCGGGACAACGATACCAGTACTTC. Amino acids: CASSVAPGQRYQYF.

The chain couples TRBV30 to TRBJ1-2, with 7 bases that match TRBD1. CDR3 length: 14 amino acids. The germline gives CDR1 GTSNPN, CDR2 SVGIG (reference sequence). The J segment lost 4 bases and the V segment lost 4 bases, leaving 9 bases of the junction unmatched. The CDR3: CAWNREGAGYGYTF. CDR3 bases: TGTGCCTGGAACAGGGAGGGGGCCGGCTATGGCTACACCTTC.

The chain uses TRBV11-2 and TRBJ1-1; perhaps TRBD1 as D (6 bases). Germline-derived CDR1 and CDR2 are SGHAT and FQNNGV. V was shortened by 5 bases and J by 5 bases, with 9 bases between the two germline ends. The CDR3 sequence is 12 residues long. CDR3 residues: CASSPGATEAFF. CDR3 nucleotides: TGTGCCAGCAGCCCAGGGGCTACTGAAGCTTTCTTT. The full variable domain, its missing parts supplied by reference TRBV11-2 and TRBJ1-1, is EAGVAQSPRYKIIEKRQSVAFWCNPISGHATLYWYQQILGQGPKLLIQFQNNGVVDDSQLPKDRFSAERLKGVDSTLKIQPAKLEDSAVYLCASSPGATEAFFGQGTRLTVV.

This clone was detected once. The chain employs TRBV27 and TRBJ2-3; 9 nucleotides align to TRBD1. Trimming took 6 bases from V and 3 from J; bases not matched to a gene: 10. Germline V gives CDR1 MNHEY, CDR2 SMNVEV (reference sequence). The CDR3 is 16 residues long. CDR3 nucleotide sequence: TGTGCCAGCAGCCCTGCGACAGGGGGGAGGACAGATACGCAGTATTTT. Encoded protein: CASSPATGGRTDTQYF.

The rearrangement links TRBV6-1 to TRBJ1-2, with D perhaps matching TRBD1 (5 bases). The V end was cut by 2 bases, the J end by 5 bases, with 24 bases between. Germline-derived CDR1 and CDR2 are MNHNS and SASEGT. This CDR3 has 18 residues. The CDR3 is CASSESSGTKVMTYGYTF. DNA for the CDR3: TGTGCCAGCAGTGAATCTAGTGGGACGAAGGTGATGACTTATGGCTACACCTTC.

The chain recombines TRBV10-3 with TRBJ1-1; D unresolved. Trimming took off 4 bases at V and 4 bases at J, with 7 bases between the two ends. The CDR3 runs to 12 residues. CDR1 ENHRY and CDR2 SYGVKD come from the germline V gene. The CDR3 sequence: CAISGGPTEAFF. The CDR3 DNA follows: TGTGCCATCAGTGGAGGACCCACTGAAGCTTTCTTT.

This sequence joins TRBV27 and TRBJ2-5; D gene unclear. The germline V gene has CDR1 MNHEY and CDR2 SMNVEV (reference sequence). With 3 bases removed from V and 5 bases from J, the gap between germline ends came to 13 bases. The CDR3 is 14 residues long. The CDR3 nucleotides read TGTGCCAGCAGTTTTACTCCCAACACGGAGACCCAGTACTTC. Protein: CASSFTPNTETQYF.

This clone was seen more than once but under ten times. This chain uses TRBV9 with TRBJ2-5; either TRBD1 or TRBD2 may fit D (5 bases each). The CDR3 runs 13 residues. V was pared by 3 bases and J by 5 bases, with 11 bases between. Germline-derived CDR1 and CDR2 are SGDLS and YYNGEE. The CDR3 nucleotides read TGTGCCAGCAGCGATATCAGGGACGAGACCCAGTACTTC. This gives the protein CASSDIRDETQYF.

V and J are TRBV18 and TRBJ2-7, with D uncertain. This CDR3 has 13 residues. The V gene lost 2 bases and the J gene lost 2 bases, with 7 bases spanning the gap. The germline V gene encodes CDR1 KGHSH and CDR2 LQKENI. CDR3 sequence reads: CASSPTVAYEQYF. In DNA, the CDR3 is TGTGCCAGCTCACCAACTGTAGCCTACGAGCAGTACTTC. The variable domain in full, completed from reference TRBV18 and TRBJ2-7, reads NAGVMQNPRHLVRRRGQEARLRCSPMKGHSHVYWYRQLPEEGLKFMVYLQKENIIDESGMPKERFSAEFPKEGPSILRIQQVVRGDSAAYFCASSPTVAYEQYFGPGTRLTVT.

The count of this clone is one. The V gene is TRBV30, the J gene TRBJ2-7; TRBD2 might be the D (6 bases). V was pared by 0 bases and J by 4 bases, with 13 bases between. There are 14 residues in the CDR3. Germline loops: CDR1 GTSNPN, CDR2 SVGIG (reference sequence). CDR3 coding DNA: TGTGCCTGGAGTGTGTGGCGGGGCGCATACGAGCAGTACTTC. Residues: CAWSVWRGAYEQYF.

This clone was detected a few times. This chain connects TRBV7-6 to TRBJ2-2; D not resolved. The CDR3 loop spans 13 amino acids. V was shortened by 1 base and J by 7 bases, with 7 bases between the two germline ends. CDR1 and CDR2 (germline): SGHVS, FNYEAQ. CDR3 DNA sequence: TGTGCCAGCAGCTTAGGGGGAATCGGGGAGCTGTTTTTT. The encoded protein is CASSLGGIGELFF.

The chain joins TRBV19 to TRBJ1-2, with 7 nucleotides matching TRBD1. The CDR3 has 15 amino acids. The germline gives CDR1 LNHDA, CDR2 SQIVND (reference sequence). V shed 5 bases, J shed 2 bases, and the junction held 8 bases outside the gene matches. CDR3 bases: TGTGCCAGTAGTCCGTTGGACAGGCGAAACTATGGCTACACCTTC. It is translated as CASSPLDRRNYGYTF.

J is TRBJ2-7 and V is TRBV5-1; D not certain. The CDR3 runs to 12 residues. V was trimmed by 4 bases and J by 0 bases, leaving 5 bases between them. From germline, CDR1 is SGHRS and CDR2 YFSETQ. The CDR3 bases are TGCGCCAGCAGCACAGCCTCCTACGAGCAGTACTTC. Its translation: CASSTASYEQYF.

As concerns this clone: A read error may produce the germline difference seen at one junction end. The rearrangement uses TRBV7-7 and TRBJ2-7, with TRBD1 matching 9 bases. The germline V gene encodes CDR1 SSHAT and CDR2 FNYEAQ (reference sequence). This CDR3 is built from 14 residues. Here the CDR3 DNA reads TGTGCTAGCAGCTTGGGGACAGGGCTCGACGAGCAGTACTTC. It is translated as CASSLGTGLDEQYF.

The V gene is TRBV5-6, the J gene TRBJ1-1; D remains unclear. The CDR3 covers 13 residues. Germline-derived CDR1 and CDR2 are SGHDT and YYEEEE. V gave up 3 bases and J gave up 4 bases, with 10 bases separating them. Here the CDR3 DNA reads TGTGCCAGCAGCTGGACCGGGAGCACTGAAGCTTTCTTT. This codes for CASSWTGSTEAFF. Looking up the rest from reference TRBV5-6 and TRBJ1-1 gives the full variable domain: DAGVTQSPTHLIKTRGQQVTLRCSPKSGHDTVSWYQQALGQGPQFIFQYYEEEERQRGNFPDRFSGHQFPNYSSELNVNALLLGDSALYLCASSWTGSTEAFFGQGTRLTVV.

Notes on this clone: Its ends do not fully match the called genes, so a read error is possible. The CDR3 loop is CASSGRTGLLAANEQLFF. The CDR3 nucleotides read TGCGCCAGCAGCGGGAGGACAGGGCTACTGGCAGCAAATGAACAACTGTTTTTT. This rearrangement joins TRBV5-1 to TRBJ1-4; 8 bases match TRBD1. The germline CDR1 and CDR2 sequences are SGHRS and YFSETQ. CDR3 length: 18 amino acids. Drawing the rest from reference TRBV5-1 and TRBJ1-4, the complete variable domain is KAGVTQTPRYLIKTRGQQVTLSCSPISGHRSVSWYQQTPGQGLQFLFEYFSETQRNKGNFPGRFSGRQFSNSRSEMNVSTLELGDSALYLCASSGRTGLLAANEQLFFGSGTQLSVL.

The count of this clone is one. The rearrangement links TRBV14 to TRBJ2-1; D might be TRBD1 or TRBD2, each matching 5 bases. The CDR3 loop spans 18 amino acids. Trimming left V 1 base short and J 0 bases short, with 16 bases between. Germline values: CDR1 SGHDN, CDR2 FVKESK. CDR3 coding DNA: TGTGCCAGCAGCCAAGGGCCGGGGCCTGTTAGCTCCTACAATGAGCAGTTCTTC. Its protein product is CASSQGPGPVSSYNEQFF.